This record looks at one T cell receptor (beta chain) sequence and its context. Sequencing was performed on unsorted PBMC DNA using ten immunoSEQ deep assay plates. The table came from immunoSEQ multiplex PCR; TCRdb's copy has only in-frame clones and leaves some out. Here the sample spans 450,000 to 500,000 clones, 70% to 85% being singletons. These data originate in a study of shared clonotypes between healthy human individuals. Study as a whole: The people who gave samples were a couple of women and three men aged 18 to 49.

Donors were healthy HIV-negative adults without recent acute infections or vaccinations. Trimming shortened V by 1 base and J by 2 bases, and 5 bases separated the two germline ends. This CDR3 region has 13 residues. Germline CDR1 and CDR2: SGDLS and YYNGEE. This clonotype originated in a woman aged 40 to 49 in good health. Some clones in this sample may be carry-over from other donors' samples. This chain uses TRBV9 with TRBJ2-3; D gene unclear. Sequenced sample: PBMCs. CDR3 amino acids: CASSVWPTDTQYF. CDR3 DNA sequence: TGTGCCAGCAGCGTATGGCCCACAGATACGCAGTATTTT.